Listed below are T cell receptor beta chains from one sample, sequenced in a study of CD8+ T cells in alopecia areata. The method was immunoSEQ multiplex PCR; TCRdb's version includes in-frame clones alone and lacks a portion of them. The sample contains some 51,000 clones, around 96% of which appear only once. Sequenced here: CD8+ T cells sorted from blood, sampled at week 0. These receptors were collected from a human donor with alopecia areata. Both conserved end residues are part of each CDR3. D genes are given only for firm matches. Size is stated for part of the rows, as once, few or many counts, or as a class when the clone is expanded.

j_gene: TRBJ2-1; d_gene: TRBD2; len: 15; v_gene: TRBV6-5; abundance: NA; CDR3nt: TGTGCCAGCAGTTACGCGGGGGGCTTACTCAATGAGCAGTTCTTC; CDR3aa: CASSYAGGLLNEQFF
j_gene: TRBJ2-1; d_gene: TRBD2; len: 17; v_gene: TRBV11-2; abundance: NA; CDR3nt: TGTGCCAGCAGCTTAGAGGGGGGGAGTGGGGCCTACAATGAGCAGTTCTTC; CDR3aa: CASSLEGGSGAYNEQFF
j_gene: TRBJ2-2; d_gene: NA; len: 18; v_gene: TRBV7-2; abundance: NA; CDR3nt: TGTGCCAGCAGCTACGTAGTGGGATGGGGGGCGGCCCCCGGGGAGCTGTTTTTT; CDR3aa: CASSYVVGWGAAPGELFF
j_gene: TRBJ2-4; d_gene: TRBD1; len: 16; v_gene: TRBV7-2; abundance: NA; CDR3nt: TGTGCCAGCAGCGGGGGACAGGTTTTAGCCAAAAACATTCAGTACTTC; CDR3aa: CASSGGQVLAKNIQYF
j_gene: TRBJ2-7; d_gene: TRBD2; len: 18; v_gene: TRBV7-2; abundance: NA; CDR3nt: TGTGCCAGCAGCTTAAGGAGACTAGCGGGGGTTGGCTCCTACGAGCAGTACTTC; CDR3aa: CASSLRRLAGVGSYEQYF
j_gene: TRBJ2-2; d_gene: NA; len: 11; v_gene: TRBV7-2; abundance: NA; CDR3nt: TGTGCCAGCAGCTTTTTGGGGGAGCTGTTTTTT; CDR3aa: CASSFLGELFF
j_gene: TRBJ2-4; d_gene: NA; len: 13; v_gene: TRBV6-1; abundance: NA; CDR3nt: TGTGCCAGCACCAAACGGACTCAAAACATTCAGTACTTC; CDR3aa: CASTKRTQNIQYF
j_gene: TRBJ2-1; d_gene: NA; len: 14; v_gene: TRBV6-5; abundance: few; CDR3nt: TGTGCCAGCAGTCAGGGGACATACTACAATGAGCAGTTCTTC; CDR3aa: CASSQGTYYNEQFF
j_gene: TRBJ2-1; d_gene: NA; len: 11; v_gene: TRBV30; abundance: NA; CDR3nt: TGTGCCTGGAGTGAGGGAAGTGAGCAGTTCTTC; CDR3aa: CAWSEGSEQFF
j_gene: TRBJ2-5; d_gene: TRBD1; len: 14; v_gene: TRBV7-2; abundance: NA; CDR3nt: TGTGCCAGCAGCCCGGGACAGGGCCTGGAGACCCAGTACTTC; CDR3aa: CASSPGQGLETQYF
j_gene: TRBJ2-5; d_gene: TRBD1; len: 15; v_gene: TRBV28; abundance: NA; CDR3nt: TGTGCCAGCAGTCTTGGGACAGTCCTCCAGGAGACCCAGTACTTC; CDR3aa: CASSLGTVLQETQYF
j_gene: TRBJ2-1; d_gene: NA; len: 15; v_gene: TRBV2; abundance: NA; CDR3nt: TGTGCCAGCAGTAGGACGGGCTCCTCCTACAATGAGCAGTTCTTC; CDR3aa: CASSRTGSSYNEQFF
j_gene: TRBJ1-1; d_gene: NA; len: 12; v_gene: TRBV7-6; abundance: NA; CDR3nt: TGTGCCAGCAGCTTCCCCGGACGAGAAGCTTTCTTT; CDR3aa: CASSFPGREAFF
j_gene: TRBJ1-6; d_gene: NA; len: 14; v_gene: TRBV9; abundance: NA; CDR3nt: TGTGCCAGCAGCCCATGGGGGGGGGAGTCACCCCTCCACTTT; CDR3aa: CASSPWGGESPLHF
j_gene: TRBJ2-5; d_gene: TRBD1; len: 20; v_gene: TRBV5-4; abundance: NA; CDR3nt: TGTGCCAGCAGCTCGCCGACCGCCAGGGGGCGATCGATGTTTGGAGAGACCCAGTACTTC; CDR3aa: CASSSPTARGRSMFGETQYF
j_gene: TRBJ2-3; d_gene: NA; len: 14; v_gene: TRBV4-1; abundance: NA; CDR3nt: TGCGCCAGCAGCCAAGTCGGGAGCACAGATACGCAGTATTTT; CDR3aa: CASSQVGSTDTQYF
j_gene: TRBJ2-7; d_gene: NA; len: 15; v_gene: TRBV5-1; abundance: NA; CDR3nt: TGCGCCAGCAGCTTGGGACAGGGAGGGTCCTACGAGCAGTACTTC; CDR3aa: CASSLGQGGSYEQYF
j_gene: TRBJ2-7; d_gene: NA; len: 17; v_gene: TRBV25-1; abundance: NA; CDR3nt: TGTGCCAGCAGTCCCACCGGGGTCCAGGGAAGCTCCTACGAGCAGTACTTC; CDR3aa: CASSPTGVQGSSYEQYF
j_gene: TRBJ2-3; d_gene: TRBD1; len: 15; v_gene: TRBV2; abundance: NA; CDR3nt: TGTGCCAGCAAAGCCGGCAGGGGGCTCGCAGATACGCAGTATTTT; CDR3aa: CASKAGRGLADTQYF
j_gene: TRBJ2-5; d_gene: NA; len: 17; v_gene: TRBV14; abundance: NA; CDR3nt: TGTGCCAGCAGCCAAGAGGGGGCCCCAACGTACCAAGAGACCCAGTACTTC; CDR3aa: CASSQEGAPTYQETQYF
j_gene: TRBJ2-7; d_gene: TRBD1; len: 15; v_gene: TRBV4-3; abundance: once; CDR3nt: TGCGCCAGCAGCCAAGACAAGGACAGGCTCTGGGAGCAGTACTTC; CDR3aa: CASSQDKDRLWEQYF
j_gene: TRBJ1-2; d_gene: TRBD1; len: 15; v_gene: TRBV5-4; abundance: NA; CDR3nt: TGTGCCAGCAGCGGCTACAGGGGCAGTTATAATGGCTACACCTTC; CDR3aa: CASSGYRGSYNGYTF
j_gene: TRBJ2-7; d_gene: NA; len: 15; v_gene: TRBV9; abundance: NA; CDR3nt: TGTGCCAGCAGCGTAGATTTGACGAAGACCTACGAGCAGTACTTC; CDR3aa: CASSVDLTKTYEQYF
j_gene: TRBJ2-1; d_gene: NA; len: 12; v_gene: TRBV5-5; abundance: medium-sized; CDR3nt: TGTGCCAGCAGCTTCAGGCACAATGAGCAGTTCTTC; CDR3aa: CASSFRHNEQFF
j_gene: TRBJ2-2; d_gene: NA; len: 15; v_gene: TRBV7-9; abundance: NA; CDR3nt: TGTGCCAGCAGCCCACGGGACTTACTCACCGGGGAGCTGTTTTTT; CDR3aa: CASSPRDLLTGELFF
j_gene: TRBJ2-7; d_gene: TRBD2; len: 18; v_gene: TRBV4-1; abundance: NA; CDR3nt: TGCGCCAGCAGCCAAGATCCTCCGGGACTAGCGGGATCCTACGAGCAGTACTTC; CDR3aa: CASSQDPPGLAGSYEQYF
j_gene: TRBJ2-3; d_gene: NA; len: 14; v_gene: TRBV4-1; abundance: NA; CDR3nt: TGCGCCAGCAGCCAGTCGTCGGGGACAGATACGCAGTATTTT; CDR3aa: CASSQSSGTDTQYF
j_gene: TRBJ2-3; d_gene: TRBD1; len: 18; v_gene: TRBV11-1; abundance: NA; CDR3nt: TGTGCCAGCAGCTTAGCTCCCAACATCGGACAGGAAGGAGATACGCAGTATTTT; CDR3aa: CASSLAPNIGQEGDTQYF
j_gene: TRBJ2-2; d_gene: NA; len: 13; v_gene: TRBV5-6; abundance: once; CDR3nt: TGTGCCAGCAGCTTCGGTCGCGCCGGGGAGCTGTTTTTT; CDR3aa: CASSFGRAGELFF
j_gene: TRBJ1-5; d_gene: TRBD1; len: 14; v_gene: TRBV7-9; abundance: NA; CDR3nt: TGTGCCAGCAGCTCGGAGGGGACAGCCGAGCCCCAGCATTTT; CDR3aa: CASSSEGTAEPQHF
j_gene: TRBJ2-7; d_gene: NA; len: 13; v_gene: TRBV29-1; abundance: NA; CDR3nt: TGCAGCGTCGCTTCGGACGGCACCTACGAGCAGTACTTC; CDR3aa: CSVASDGTYEQYF
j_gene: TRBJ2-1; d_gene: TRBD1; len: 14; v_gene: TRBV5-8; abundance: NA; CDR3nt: TGTGCCAGCAGCTTAGACAGGGTGTACAATGAGCAGTTCTTC; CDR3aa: CASSLDRVYNEQFF
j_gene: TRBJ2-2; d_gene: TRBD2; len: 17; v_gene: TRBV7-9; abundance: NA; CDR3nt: TGTGCCAGCAGCTTTGAGCGGGGGGGCCCGAACACCGGGGAGCTGTTTTTT; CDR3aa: CASSFERGGPNTGELFF